The 7 T cell receptor beta chains in this list originate from one sample, sequenced in a study of blood T cell repertoires in COVID-19. The assay was immunoSEQ multiplex PCR, and TCRdb's table has in-frame clones only and misses some. This sample has about 210,000 clones, with approximately 78% found just once. Sequenced input: peripheral blood. The receptors were gathered from a middle-aged woman with acute or convalescent COVID-19.

V gene TRBV27 combines with J gene TRBJ2-7; D remains unclear. This CDR3 contains 14 residues. Germline CDR1 MNHEY, CDR2 SMNVEV (reference sequence). Trimming left V 5 bases short and J 4 bases short, with 15 bases between. The DNA of the CDR3 is TGTGCCAGCAGTGCGAAGAGTCGCCTTTACGAGCAGTACTTC. Protein: CASSAKSRLYEQYF.

CDR3 sequence (DNA): TGTGCCACTGGGACTTACCCCTACGAGCAGTACTTC. It translates to CATGTYPYEQYF. This chain links TRBV2 with TRBJ2-7; TRBD2 is a possible D gene (6 bases). CDR3 size: 12 residues. Trimming removed 10 bases from V and 2 bases from J, with 12 bases in between. Germline-derived CDR1 and CDR2 are SNHLY and FYNNEI.

This clone was observed a few times. A junction boundary mismatches the germline segment, possibly from a read error. Here the CDR3 reads CASSQSGRF. The CDR3 region has the DNA TGCGCCAGCAGTCAATCGGGCCGATTT. This sequence joins TRBV23-1 and TRBJ1-3; D unresolved. TRBV23-1 is noted as an ORF with a role that remains uncertain. There are 9 residues in the CDR3.

The J gene is TRBJ1-3, the V gene TRBV2; D unclear. The germline gives CDR1 SNHLY, CDR2 FYNNEI. The V end lost 7 bases, the J end lost 9 bases, and 13 bases lay between the germline ends. The CDR3 covers 12 residues. The CDR3 reads CASTTSQVTIYF. The CDR3 bases are TGTGCCAGCACTACTTCCCAGGTCACCATATATTTT.

The chain couples TRBV5-1 to TRBJ2-7; 7 nucleotides align to TRBD2. Germline V gene sequence: CDR1 SGHRS, CDR2 YFSETQ. J was trimmed by 2 bases and V by 0 bases; bases with no gene match: 14. The CDR3 extends over 18 amino acids. The CDR3 sequence: CASSLGTSGTGNAYEQYF. The CDR3 region has the DNA TGCGCCAGCAGCTTGGGGACCAGCGGGACTGGGAATGCCTACGAGCAGTACTTC.

The chain carries TRBV7-2 and TRBJ2-7; a possible D gene is TRBD1 (6 bases). CDR3 size: 16 residues. The V end was cut by 4 bases, the J end by 4 bases, with 20 bases between. Germline V gene lookup returns CDR1 SGHTA and CDR2 FQGNSA. The chain's CDR3 is CASSSLWQGTGYEQYF. DNA for the CDR3: TGTGCCAGCAGCTCCCTTTGGCAGGGGACGGGGTACGAGCAGTACTTC.

This chain joins TRBV5-5 and TRBJ2-3; TRBD1 matches 7 bases. V was clipped by 2 bases and J by 2 bases; unmatched bases: 5. The CDR3 runs 15 residues. In germline, CDR1 is SGHKS, CDR2 YYEKEE (reference sequence). The CDR3 bases are TGTGCCAGCAGCTTTACAGGGGCGTCCACAGATACGCAGTATTTT. It codes for CASSFTGASTDTQYF. Supplemented by reference TRBV5-5 and TRBJ2-3, the full variable domain reads DAGVTQSPTHLIKTRGQQVTLRCSPISGHKSVSWYQQVLGQGPQFIFQYYEKEERGRGNFPDRFSARQFPNYSSELNVNALLLGDSALYLCASSFTGASTDTQYFGPGTRLTVL.